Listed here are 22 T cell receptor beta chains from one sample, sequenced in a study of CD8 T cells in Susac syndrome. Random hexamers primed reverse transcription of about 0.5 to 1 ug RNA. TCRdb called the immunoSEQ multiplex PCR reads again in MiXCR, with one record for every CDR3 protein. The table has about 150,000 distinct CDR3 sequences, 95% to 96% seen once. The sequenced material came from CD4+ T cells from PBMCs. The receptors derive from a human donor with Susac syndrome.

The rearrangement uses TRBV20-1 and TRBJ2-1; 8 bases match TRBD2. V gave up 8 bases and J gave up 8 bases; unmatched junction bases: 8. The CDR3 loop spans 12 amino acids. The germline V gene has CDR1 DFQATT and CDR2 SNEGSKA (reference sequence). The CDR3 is CSPGGGVDEQFF. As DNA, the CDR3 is TGCAGTCCCGGGGGGGGTGTCGATGAGCAGTTCTTC.

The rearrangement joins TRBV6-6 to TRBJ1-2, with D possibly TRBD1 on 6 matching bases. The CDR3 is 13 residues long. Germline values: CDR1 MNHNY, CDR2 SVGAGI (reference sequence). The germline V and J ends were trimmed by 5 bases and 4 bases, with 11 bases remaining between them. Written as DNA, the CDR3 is TGTGCCAGCAGTCAGCAGGGGTTCTATGGCTACACCTTC. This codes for CASSQQGFYGYTF.

Written as DNA, the CDR3 is TGCAGTGCAGTTAGGACAGGGGGGTATGGCTACACCTTC. Encoded protein: CSAVRTGGYGYTF. The gene calls are TRBV20-1 and TRBJ1-2, with 10 bases fitting TRBD1. The CDR3 totals 13 residues. Germline V gene sequence: CDR1 DFQATT, CDR2 SNEGSKA (reference sequence). Losses at the gene ends were 6 bases for V and 5 bases for J; bases not matched to a gene: 6.

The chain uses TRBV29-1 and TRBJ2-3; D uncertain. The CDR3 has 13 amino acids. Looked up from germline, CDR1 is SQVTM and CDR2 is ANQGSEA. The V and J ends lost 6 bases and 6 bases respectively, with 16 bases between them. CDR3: CSVQLGNKDTQYF. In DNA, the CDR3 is TGCAGCGTCCAGCTTGGGAATAAGGATACGCAGTATTTT.

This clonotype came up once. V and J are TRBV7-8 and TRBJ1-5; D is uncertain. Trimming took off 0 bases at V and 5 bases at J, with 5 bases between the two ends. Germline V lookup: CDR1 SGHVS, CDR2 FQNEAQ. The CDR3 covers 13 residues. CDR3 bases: TGTGCCAGCAGCTTAGCCACCGATCAGCCCCAGCATTTT. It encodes CASSLATDQPQHF.

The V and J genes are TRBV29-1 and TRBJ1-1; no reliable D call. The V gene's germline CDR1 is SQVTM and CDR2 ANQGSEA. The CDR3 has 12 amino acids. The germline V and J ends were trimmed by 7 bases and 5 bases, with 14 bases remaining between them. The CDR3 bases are TGCAGCGGGATGGACCCTAGAACTGAAGCTTTCTTT. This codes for CSGMDPRTEAFF.

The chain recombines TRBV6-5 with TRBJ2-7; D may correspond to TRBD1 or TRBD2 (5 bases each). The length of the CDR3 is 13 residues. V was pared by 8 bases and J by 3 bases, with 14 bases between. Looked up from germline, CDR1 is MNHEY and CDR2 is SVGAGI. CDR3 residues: CASRTGANYEQYF. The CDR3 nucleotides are TGTGCCAGCCGGACCGGGGCTAACTACGAGCAGTACTTC.

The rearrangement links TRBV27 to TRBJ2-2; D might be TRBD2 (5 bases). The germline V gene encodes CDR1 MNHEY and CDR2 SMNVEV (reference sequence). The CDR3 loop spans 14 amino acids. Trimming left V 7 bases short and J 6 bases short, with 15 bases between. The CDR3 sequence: CASKKAEMAGELFF. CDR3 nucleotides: TGTGCCAGCAAGAAAGCGGAGATGGCCGGGGAGCTGTTTTTT.

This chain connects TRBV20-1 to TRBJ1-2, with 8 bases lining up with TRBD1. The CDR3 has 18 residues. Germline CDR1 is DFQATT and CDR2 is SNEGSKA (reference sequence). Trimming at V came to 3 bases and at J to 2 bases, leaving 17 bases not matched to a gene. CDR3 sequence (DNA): TGCAGTGCTAGGGGCCAGGGGGCGTCGCTGATCCAAAACTATGGCTACACCTTC. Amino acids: CSARGQGASLIQNYGYTF.

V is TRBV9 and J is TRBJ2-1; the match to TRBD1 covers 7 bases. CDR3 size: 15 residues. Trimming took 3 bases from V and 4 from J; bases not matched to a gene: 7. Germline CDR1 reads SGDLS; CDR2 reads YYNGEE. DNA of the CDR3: TGTGCCAGCAGCGCGAGGACAGGTTCATACAATGAGCAGTTCTTC. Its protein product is CASSARTGSYNEQFF.

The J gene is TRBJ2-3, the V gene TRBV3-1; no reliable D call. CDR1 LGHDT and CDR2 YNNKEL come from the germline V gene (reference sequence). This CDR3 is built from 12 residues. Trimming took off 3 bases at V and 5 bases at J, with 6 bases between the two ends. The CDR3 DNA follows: TGTGCCAGCAGCCAGCGAATAGATACGCAGTATTTT. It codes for CASSQRIDTQYF.

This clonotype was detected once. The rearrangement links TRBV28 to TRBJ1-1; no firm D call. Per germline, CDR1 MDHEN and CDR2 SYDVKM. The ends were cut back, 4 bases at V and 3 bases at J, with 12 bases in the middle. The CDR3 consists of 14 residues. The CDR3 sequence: CASSYVDRDTEAFF. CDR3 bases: TGTGCCAGCAGTTATGTGGACCGCGACACTGAAGCTTTCTTT.

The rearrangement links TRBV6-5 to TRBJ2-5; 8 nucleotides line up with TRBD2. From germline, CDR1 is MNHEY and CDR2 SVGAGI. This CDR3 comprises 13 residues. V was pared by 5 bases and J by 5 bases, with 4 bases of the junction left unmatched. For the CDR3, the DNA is TGTGCCAGCAGTCGGACTAGCCGGGAGACCCAGTACTTC. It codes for CASSRTSRETQYF.

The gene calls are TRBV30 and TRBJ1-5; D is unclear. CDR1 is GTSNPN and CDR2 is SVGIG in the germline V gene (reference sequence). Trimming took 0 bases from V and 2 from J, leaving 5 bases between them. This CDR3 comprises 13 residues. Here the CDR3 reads CAWSVTGNQPQHF. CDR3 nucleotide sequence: TGTGCCTGGAGTGTAACAGGCAATCAGCCCCAGCATTTT.

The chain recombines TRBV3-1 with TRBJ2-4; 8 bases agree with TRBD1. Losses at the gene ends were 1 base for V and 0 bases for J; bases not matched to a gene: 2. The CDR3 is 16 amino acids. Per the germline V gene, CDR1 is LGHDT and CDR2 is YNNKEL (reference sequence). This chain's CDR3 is CASSQGRGLAKNIQYF. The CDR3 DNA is TGTGCCAGCAGCCAAGGCAGGGGGCTAGCCAAAAACATTCAGTACTTC. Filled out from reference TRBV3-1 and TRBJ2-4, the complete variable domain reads DTAVSQTPKYLVTQMGNDKSIKCEQNLGHDTMYWYKQDSKKFLKIMFSYNNKELIINETVPNRFSPKSPDKAHLNLHINSLELGDSAVYFCASSQGRGLAKNIQYFGAGTRLSVL.

The CDR3 here is CSVPGLPSSYNEQFF. The DNA of the CDR3 is TGCAGCGTCCCGGGACTTCCGAGCTCCTACAATGAGCAGTTCTTC. The genes are TRBV29-1 and TRBJ2-1; tentatively, D is TRBD2 (6 bases). With 6 bases removed from V and 0 bases from J, the gap between germline ends came to 15 bases. CDR1 is SQVTM and CDR2 is ANQGSEA in the germline V gene. The CDR3 is made up of 15 amino acids.

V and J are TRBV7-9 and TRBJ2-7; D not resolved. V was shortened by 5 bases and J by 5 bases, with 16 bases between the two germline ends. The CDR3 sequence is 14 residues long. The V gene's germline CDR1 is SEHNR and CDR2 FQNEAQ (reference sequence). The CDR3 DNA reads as TGTGCCAGCAGCCCCTCAGTCCCTGTGGACGAGCAGTACTTC. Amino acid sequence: CASSPSVPVDEQYF.

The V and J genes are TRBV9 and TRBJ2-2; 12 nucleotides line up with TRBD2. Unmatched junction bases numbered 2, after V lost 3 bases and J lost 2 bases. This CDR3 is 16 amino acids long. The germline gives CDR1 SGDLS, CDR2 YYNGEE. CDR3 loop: CASSAGLAGNTGELFF. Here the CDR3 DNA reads TGTGCCAGCAGCGCGGGACTAGCGGGTAACACCGGGGAGCTGTTTTTT.

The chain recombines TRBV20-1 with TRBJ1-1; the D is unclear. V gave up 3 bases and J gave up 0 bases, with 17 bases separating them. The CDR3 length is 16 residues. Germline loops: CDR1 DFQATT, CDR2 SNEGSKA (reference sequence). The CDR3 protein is CSASPPRGFMNTEAFF. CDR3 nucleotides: TGCAGTGCTAGCCCTCCCCGGGGTTTCATGAACACTGAAGCTTTCTTT.

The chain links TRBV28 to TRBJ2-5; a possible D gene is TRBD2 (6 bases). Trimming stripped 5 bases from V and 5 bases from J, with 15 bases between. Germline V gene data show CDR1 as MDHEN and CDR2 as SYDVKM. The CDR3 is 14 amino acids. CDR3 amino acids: CASSPAGGEETQYF. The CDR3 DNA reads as TGTGCCAGCAGTCCCGCCGGGGGAGAGGAGACCCAGTACTTC.

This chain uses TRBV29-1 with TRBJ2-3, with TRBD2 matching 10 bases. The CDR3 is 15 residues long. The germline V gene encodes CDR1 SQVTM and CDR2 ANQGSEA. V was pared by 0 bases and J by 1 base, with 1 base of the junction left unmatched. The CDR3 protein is CSVEDGLAGTDTQYF. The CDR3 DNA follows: TGCAGCGTTGAAGACGGACTAGCGGGCACAGATACGCAGTATTTT.

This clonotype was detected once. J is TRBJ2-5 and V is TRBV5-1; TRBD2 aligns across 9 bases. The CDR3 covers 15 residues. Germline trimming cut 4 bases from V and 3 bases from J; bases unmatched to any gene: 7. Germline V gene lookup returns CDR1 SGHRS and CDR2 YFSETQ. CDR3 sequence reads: CASSPRLAEKETQYF. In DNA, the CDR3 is TGCGCCAGCAGCCCCCGACTAGCGGAGAAAGAGACCCAGTACTTC. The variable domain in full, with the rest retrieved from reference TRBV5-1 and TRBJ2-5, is KAGVTQTPRYLIKTRGQQVTLSCSPISGHRSVSWYQQTPGQGLQFLFEYFSETQRNKGNFPGRFSGRQFSNSRSEMNVSTLELGDSALYLCASSPRLAEKETQYFGPGTRLLVL.